Included here is one TCR beta chain sequence, with context. The data were taken from a study of blood T cell repertoires in COVID-19. Study information: Whether acute or convalescent, the COVID-19 samples came from the United States, Italy and Spain. The analysed material was cDNA or gDNA that came from T cells, B-cell-depleted T cells, or PBMCs.

V was cut by 1 base and J by 5 bases, with 6 bases left in between. Per the germline V gene, CDR1 is SEHNR and CDR2 is FQNEAQ (reference sequence). The CDR3 is 13 residues long. Data came from immunoSEQ multiplex PCR; TCRdb stores just in-frame clones and leaves some out. The table includes roughly 200,000 clones, roughly 87% detected once. The gene calls are TRBV7-9 and TRBJ1-5; D is unclear. This clonotype originated in a middle-aged woman with acute COVID-19. Sequencing used PBMCs or T cells enriched from blood (not recorded which). CDR3 amino acids: CASSLGADQPQHF. The CDR3 DNA reads as TGTGCCAGCAGCTTAGGGGCAGATCAGCCCCAGCATTTT.